The subject of this entry is one T cell receptor beta chain. No antigen is known for it. Per-base quality was not reported, and no clone a single base away is much larger than it. This record belongs to a study of CD8+CD57+ T cells in acquired aplastic anemia listed by TCRdb under 2018. With respect to the entire study: A mean of approximately 3 ug of DNA, ranging from about 0.2 to 27.4 ug, was extracted from sorted CD4+ and CD8+ cells. Mean read counts for healthy donor samples were 10 million to 10.8 million for CD4+ cells and fewer than 12 million for CD8+ cells.

Overall study results and their limits: Between patients and healthy controls, no significant difference in CD8+ Simpson's diversity was found (P=0.060). Twenty-nine CD8+ CDR3 sequences were shared between patients and controls but appeared highly expressed in patients and within their immunodominant clones.

The CDR3 spans 14 residues, from the cysteine through the phenylalanine. Only the CDR3 portion is preserved as DNA: 42 bases, with reading frame beginning at the first base. V is shortened by 3 bases, J by 5 bases, and the region joining them spans 11 bases. CDR1 and CDR2, looked up from the germline V gene, are SNHLY and FYNNEI. Genomic DNA served as template for TCR beta VDJ combination and CDR3 sequence profiling. An Illumina HiSeq 2000 was the platform used for TCR repertoire sequencing. Per the original workflow: TRBV/TRBJ rearrangement plots, CDR3 size and DJ length profiles, and Simpson's diversity index were used to assess repertoires. Whichever DNA sequence was most abundant in the deep sequencing data was defined as the immunodominant clone. CDR3 amino acid sequences were checked for sharing across subjects and were also compared against the VDJdb database and published repertoires. TCRdb trimmed public reads at Q25 via fastp, called clones via MiXCR and kept in-frame beta chains. One record per CDR3 amino acid sequence lists the most common genes and DNA. The V and J calls come from TCRdb's annotation, not from the publication. The sample table holds about 190,000 distinct CDR3 sequences, of which 54% were seen once. Of the sample, approximately 15% is held by the ten largest clones.

The study deep-sequenced TCR repertoires of sorted CD4+ and CD8+ blood T cells from severe aplastic anemia patients and healthy subjects. Ficoll-Paque density gradient centrifugation was used to isolate peripheral blood mononuclear cells. Before DNA extraction, CD4+ and CD8+ T cells were sorted with FACS or magnetic beads. This TCR derives from a human donor in good health, serving as a control. Sequencing was done on a sample of sorted CD4+, CD8+, or CD8+CD57+ T cells (not recorded which) from PBMCs. In this chain, TRBV2 is recombined with TRBJ1-5, with the D segment identity uncertain. CDR3 protein: CASSDLDRDQPQHF. The nucleotide sequence reads TGTGCCAGCAGTGATTTGGATAGGGATCAGCCCCAGCATTTT. The CDR3 plus the reference TRBV2 and TRBJ1-5 genes for the other parts give the full variable domain: EPEVTQTPSHQVTQMGQEVILRCVPISNHLYFYWYRQILGQKVEFLVSFYNNEISEKSEIFDDQFSVERPDGSNFTLKIRSTKLEDSAMYFCASSDLDRDQPQHFGDGTRLSIL.